A selection of T cell receptor beta chains follows, all from one sample in a study of T cells in localized non-small cell lung cancer. Data came from immunoSEQ multiplex PCR; TCRdb stores just in-frame clones and leaves some out. The data contain 2,000 to 3,000 clones, nearly 25% of them seen just once; the ten biggest clones take up more than 10%. The source was lung tumor tissue, collected before any cancer treatment. These TCRs come from a woman aged 40 to 75 with stage II squamous cell lung carcinoma. CDR3s leave out the opening cysteine and the closing phenylalanine or tryptophan. Fields, in order: V gene, J gene, CDR3 protein.

v_gene: TRBV9
j_gene: TRBJ2-2
CDR3aa: ASSVAGRGTGELF

v_gene: TRBV28
j_gene: TRBJ2-5
CDR3aa: ASVGPQETQY

v_gene: TRBV5-1
j_gene: TRBJ1-3
CDR3aa: ASSLAGGGQSGNTIY

v_gene: TRBV9
j_gene: TRBJ2-2
CDR3aa: ASSVVGVGNTGELF

v_gene: TRBV2
j_gene: TRBJ1-2
CDR3aa: ASTSGDGYYGYT

v_gene: TRBV19
j_gene: TRBJ2-1
CDR3aa: ASSPLDRVNEQF

v_gene: TRBV11-3
j_gene: TRBJ1-1
CDR3aa: ASSLNADPNTEAF

v_gene: TRBV6-7
j_gene: TRBJ1-1
CDR3aa: ASSYGSEAF

v_gene: TRBV6-8
j_gene: TRBJ1-2
CDR3aa: ASSYSFYGEFYT

v_gene: TRBV19
j_gene: TRBJ2-7
CDR3aa: ASSSARGITPYEQY

v_gene: TRBV11-3
j_gene: TRBJ2-7
CDR3aa: ASSLVTRDRGFLAYEQY

v_gene: TRBV29-1
j_gene: TRBJ2-3
CDR3aa: STHRGPDTQY

v_gene: TRBV18
j_gene: TRBJ2-1
CDR3aa: ASSPGGTDEQF

v_gene: TRBV6-8
j_gene: TRBJ1-1
CDR3aa: ASRSQVGQAF

v_gene: TRBV19
j_gene: TRBJ2-1
CDR3aa: ASRQGNNEQF

v_gene: TRBV29-1
j_gene: TRBJ2-6
CDR3aa: SISSVSGANVLT

v_gene: TRBV29-1
j_gene: TRBJ2-2
CDR3aa: SVGGQGATGELF

v_gene: TRBV11-3
j_gene: TRBJ2-3
CDR3aa: ASSPGTGGADTQY

v_gene: TRBV28
j_gene: TRBJ2-6
CDR3aa: ASSLGWQGRSGANVLT

v_gene: TRBV6-8
j_gene: TRBJ2-7
CDR3aa: ASSYLGSEPYEQY

v_gene: TRBV28
j_gene: TRBJ1-1
CDR3aa: ASSLSGARNTEAF

v_gene: TRBV6-8
j_gene: TRBJ2-5
CDR3aa: ASRAFQGLTQY

v_gene: TRBV18
j_gene: TRBJ2-7
CDR3aa: ASSLSDRGYYEQY

v_gene: TRBV30
j_gene: TRBJ1-4
CDR3aa: AWSDDYGQNEKLF

v_gene: TRBV30
j_gene: TRBJ1-6
CDR3aa: AWSVKPARNSPLH

v_gene: TRBV14
j_gene: TRBJ1-2
CDR3aa: ASSPLQSDGYT

v_gene: TRBV27
j_gene: TRBJ2-3
CDR3aa: ASSPQPYTDTQY

v_gene: TRBV27
j_gene: TRBJ2-5
CDR3aa: ASSEKGTFGTQY

v_gene: TRBV30
j_gene: TRBJ1-2
CDR3aa: AWSYKHGYT

v_gene: TRBV19
j_gene: TRBJ1-1
CDR3aa: ASSSRPLNTEAF